This T cell receptor (beta chain) was recorded in a study of cytomegalovirus exposure and HLA in healthy donors. With 2 bases clipped from V and 10 bases from J, the junction kept 11 bases outside the gene matches. Germline V gene lookup returns CDR1 MNHNS and CDR2 SASEGT. CDR3 size: 15 residues. The primer mix had 60 Vbeta and 13 Jbeta primers. Libraries were prepared by immunoSEQ multiplex PCR; TCRdb keeps only in-frame clonotypes and omits some of them. The sample includes about 160,000 clones, about 80% of them seen just once. Findings and limits, study-wide: The study recorded some 160 TCR beta chains that were cytomegalovirus-associated. Association of around 17,000 TCR beta sequences with HLA alleles was found at 0.05 false discovery rate in a later analysis. Most TCR sequences showed up rarely, but some public TCRs showed up in many donors.

The table lists this clone with a count of one. What it recognizes is unknown. The receptor's source is a girl aged 10 to 17 in good health and CMV-seropositive. The rearrangement uses TRBV6-1 and TRBJ1-5; 7 positions match TRBD1. Specimen: PBMCs. The CDR3 nucleotides read TGTGCCAGCAGTGAAAGTGAGGGGGCTGGTGAACCCCAGCATTTT. This sequence encodes CASSESEGAGEPQHF.